This T cell receptor (beta chain) was observed in a study of cytomegalovirus exposure and HLA in healthy donors. At the level of the study: Unique TCRs numbering some 93 million, obtained from HLA-typed donors, made up an early data release. Ancestry clustering placed more than 65% of 350 to 500 genotyped donors in the Caucasian-associated cluster. Study findings and constraints: A later analysis appeared to link common viral pathogens to several of the most significant clusters. Earlier findings revealed that most TCR beta V segments proved productive either about 90% or about 30% of the time.

There are 15 residues in the CDR3. V was cut by 7 bases and J by 3 bases, with 19 bases left in between. In germline, CDR1 is LNHDA, CDR2 SQIVND (reference sequence). As to this clone: Its cognate antigen is unknown.

PCR primers comprised 60 Vbeta and 13 Jbeta primers. Assay: immunoSEQ multiplex PCR; the TCRdb copy retains only in-frame clones and omits some. The table lists tens of thousands of clones. This sequence originates from a middle-aged man in good health and CMV-seronegative. Sample: PBMCs. This chain uses TRBV19 with TRBJ2-7, with D possibly being TRBD2 (6 bases). The CDR3 spells CASTDTSGSIYEQYF. Here the CDR3 DNA reads TGTGCCAGTACCGACACCAGCGGGTCTATCTACGAGCAGTACTTC.